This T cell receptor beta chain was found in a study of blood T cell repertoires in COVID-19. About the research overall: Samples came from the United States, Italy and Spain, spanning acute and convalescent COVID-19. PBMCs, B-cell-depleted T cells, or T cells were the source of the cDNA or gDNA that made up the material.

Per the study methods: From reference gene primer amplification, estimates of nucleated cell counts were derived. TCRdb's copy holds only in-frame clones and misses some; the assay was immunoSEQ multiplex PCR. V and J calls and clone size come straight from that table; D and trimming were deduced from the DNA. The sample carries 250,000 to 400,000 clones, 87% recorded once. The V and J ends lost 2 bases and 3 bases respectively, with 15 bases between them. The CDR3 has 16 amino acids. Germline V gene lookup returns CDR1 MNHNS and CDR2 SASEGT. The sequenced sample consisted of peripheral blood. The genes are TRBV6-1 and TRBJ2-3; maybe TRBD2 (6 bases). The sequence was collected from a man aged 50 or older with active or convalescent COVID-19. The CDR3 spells CASSEFGGGGTDTQYF. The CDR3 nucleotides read TGTGCCAGCAGTGAATTTGGGGGAGGTGGGACAGATACGCAGTATTTT.